The present entry profiles one T cell receptor (beta chain) with its context. This sample is drawn from a study of brain T cells in children with intractable seizures. Time point given: blood from clinic visit 5 months post-surgery; TSC patient then seizure free. TCRdb's table, derived via immunoSEQ multiplex PCR, lists solely in-frame clones and lacks some. Here the sample spans about 350,000 clones, nearly 95% being singletons. The CDR3 contains 14 residues. From germline, CDR1 is MNHEY and CDR2 SVGAGI. V lost 4 bases to trimming and J lost 9 bases; unmatched junction nucleotides: 6. This TCR was recovered from a boy less than two years old with tuberous sclerosis and intractable seizures. The sequences come from peripheral blood, collected 4 to 5 months after surgery. The rearrangement links TRBV6-5 to TRBJ2-1; 10 bases fit TRBD1. The CDR3 coding sequence is TGTGCCAGCAGTTTCCAACGGGACAGGGGTGAGCAGTTCTTC. Its protein is CASSFQRDRGEQFF.